The 6 T cell receptor beta chains given below trace back to one sample, sequenced in a study of cytomegalovirus exposure and HLA in healthy donors. In the PCR, 60 Vbeta and 13 Jbeta primers were used. Produced via immunoSEQ multiplex PCR; TCRdb's table is partial and in-frame only. The sample has over 150,000 clones; around four fifths are singletons. Material for sequencing was PBMCs. The receptors shown here come from a woman aged 45-65 years in good health and CMV-seronegative.

This chain connects TRBV6-4 to TRBJ2-5, with 12 bases fitting TRBD2. Germline CDR1 MRHNA, CDR2 SNTAGT. The CDR3 covers 16 residues. The V and J ends lost 0 bases and 2 bases, in that order; junction bases with no gene match: 1. In DNA, the CDR3 is TGTGCCAGCAGTGACTCAGGGACTAGCGGGCAAGAGACCCAGTACTTC. Translation gives CASSDSGTSGQETQYF.

The chain is built from TRBV5-1 and TRBJ2-7; 7 positions agree with TRBD2. This CDR3 spans 15 amino acids. V dropped 4 bases and J dropped 0; count of bases not matched to a gene: 7. The germline CDR1 and CDR2 sequences are SGHRS and YFSETQ. The CDR3 DNA sequence: TGCGCCAGCAGCCCTCTAGCGGAGATCTCCTACGAGCAGTACTTC. Residues: CASSPLAEISYEQYF.

V usage is TRBV7-2 and J usage is TRBJ2-7, with 7 bases identical to TRBD1. Per the germline V gene, CDR1 is SGHTA and CDR2 is FQGNSA. With 5 bases clipped from V and 2 bases from J, the junction kept 3 bases outside the gene matches. The CDR3 has 13 amino acids. CDR3 coding DNA: TGTGCCAGCAGCCGGGGACAGACCTACGAGCAGTACTTC. This encodes CASSRGQTYEQYF.

In its sample, this clone was seen a few times. Within the sample, other DNA sequences also encode this same CDR3. V is TRBV7-2 and J is TRBJ1-1; TRBD1 aligns across 7 bases. Germline V lookup: CDR1 SGHTA, CDR2 FQGNSA. V dropped 5 bases and J dropped 1; count of bases not matched to a gene: 13. The CDR3 consists of 17 residues. The CDR3 sequence is CASSPRTGEPKNTEAFF. The CDR3 bases are TGTGCCAGCAGCCCAAGGACAGGAGAACCTAAGAACACTGAAGCTTTCTTT.

The genes are TRBV29-1 and TRBJ2-5; TRBD1 aligns across 7 bases. After removal of 6 bases from V and 2 bases from J, the junction contained 3 bases not matched to a gene. The CDR3 runs 12 residues. From germline, CDR1 is SQVTM and CDR2 ANQGSEA. CDR3 sequence: CSVGTAQETQYF. CDR3 nucleotides: TGCAGCGTGGGGACAGCACAAGAGACCCAGTACTTC.

CDR3 residues: CASSQQRSGGTQYF. The CDR3 bases are TGCGCCAGCAGCCAACAAAGGAGCGGGGGGACGCAGTATTTT. The V gene is TRBV4-3, the J gene TRBJ2-3; TRBD2 matches at 9 bases. CDR3 length equals 14 residues. V was pared by 2 bases and J by 9 bases, with 6 bases of the junction left unmatched. CDR1 and CDR2 from the germline V gene are LGHNA and YSLEER.